In this sample, the clone carrying this T cell receptor (beta chain) turned up a few times. The data originate from a study of T-cell reconstitution after alpha-beta-depleted transplantation in children. Researchers prepared the TCRbeta library using unique molecular identifiers, the study reports. TCRdb reprocessed the PCR reads via MiXCR and lists one record per CDR3 protein. The table has almost 600,000 distinct CDR3 sequences, 25% to 30% seen once; the top ten hold approximately 39%. The CDR3 extends over 14 amino acids. Germline V lookup: CDR1 ENHRY, CDR2 SYGVKD. With V trimmed by 6 bases and J by 10 bases, 11 bases remained unmatched.

The V gene is TRBV10-3, the J gene TRBJ2-1, with TRBD2 identical over 8 bases. The input for sequencing was PBMCs, taken before TCRalphabeta/CD19-depleted stem cell transplant. This TCR was sampled from a boy less than two years old with Wiskott-Aldrich syndrome, due to receive a stem cell transplant. In DNA, the CDR3 is TGTGCCATCAGGGGAGCGGGAGTGGCGGGAGAGCAGTTCTTC. Translating it yields CAIRGAGVAGEQFF.